This is a list of T cell receptor beta chains from one sample in a study of cytomegalovirus exposure and HLA in healthy donors. Produced via immunoSEQ multiplex PCR; TCRdb's table is partial and in-frame only. The listing contains about 39,000 clones. The sample taken for sequencing was PBMCs. The receptors shown here come from a woman aged 25 to 39 in good health and CMV-seropositive. CDR3s include the opening cysteine and the closing phenylalanine or tryptophan. Each record gives: V gene, J gene, D gene, CDR3 protein, CDR3 DNA. A D gene is named only where the DNA matches it firmly.

v_gene: TRBV30
j_gene: TRBJ2-1
d_gene: TRBD1
CDR3aa: CAWSTGEPEQFF
CDR3nt: TGTGCCTGGAGTACAGGGGAGCCTGAGCAGTTCTTC

v_gene: TRBV5-1
j_gene: TRBJ2-1
d_gene: NA
CDR3aa: CASNRDLRTEQFF
CDR3nt: TGCGCCAGCAACAGGGATCTGAGGACTGAGCAGTTCTTC

v_gene: TRBV5-1
j_gene: TRBJ2-7
d_gene: TRBD2
CDR3aa: CASSPRGGSSYEQYF
CDR3nt: TGCGCCAGCAGCCCTCGCGGGGGGTCCTCCTACGAGCAGTACTTC

v_gene: TRBV5-1
j_gene: TRBJ1-2
d_gene: NA
CDR3aa: CASSSDQGIFNYGYTF
CDR3nt: TGCGCCAGCAGCTCGGACCAGGGTATATTCAACTATGGCTACACCTTC

v_gene: TRBV7-9
j_gene: TRBJ1-1
d_gene: NA
CDR3aa: CDASPNGRRGAAPPEAFF
CDR3nt: TGTGACGCCAGCCCAAACGGCAGACGGGGGGCCGCCCCCCCTGAAGCTTTCTTT

v_gene: TRBV28
j_gene: TRBJ1-2
d_gene: NA
CDR3aa: CASSSGYGYTF
CDR3nt: TGTGCCAGCAGTTCCGGCTATGGCTACACCTTC

v_gene: TRBV19
j_gene: TRBJ2-3
d_gene: NA
CDR3aa: CASHTGGHSSTDTQYF
CDR3nt: TGTGCCAGTCATACGGGCGGGCATTCTAGCACAGATACGCAGTATTTT

v_gene: TRBV5-6
j_gene: TRBJ2-6
d_gene: TRBD1
CDR3aa: CASSWGTGALTGANVLTF
CDR3nt: TGTGCCAGCAGCTGGGGGACAGGGGCGCTTACTGGGGCCAACGTCCTGACTTTC

v_gene: TRBV5-1
j_gene: TRBJ1-6
d_gene: NA
CDR3aa: CASSHQLRTSRAAPLHF
CDR3nt: TGCGCCAGCAGCCACCAACTCAGGACATCCAGGGCGGCACCCCTCCACTTT

v_gene: TRBV2
j_gene: TRBJ2-7
d_gene: TRBD1
CDR3aa: CASRPGQVAYEQYF
CDR3nt: TGTGCCAGCAGACCCGGACAGGTCGCCTACGAGCAGTACTTC

v_gene: TRBV6-6
j_gene: TRBJ2-7
d_gene: NA
CDR3aa: CASRINSYEQYF
CDR3nt: TGTGCCAGCAGAATTAACAGCTACGAGCAGTACTTC

v_gene: TRBV23-1
j_gene: TRBJ1-2
d_gene: NA
CDR3aa: CASSQSSPTGKNGYTF
CDR3nt: TGCGCCAGCAGTCAATCATCCCCGACAGGTAAAAATGGCTACACCTTC

v_gene: TRBV6-1
j_gene: TRBJ1-2
d_gene: NA
CDR3aa: CASSEAGVGAYGYTF
CDR3nt: TGTGCCAGCAGTGAAGCGGGAGTGGGGGCCTATGGCTACACCTTC

v_gene: TRBV7-9
j_gene: TRBJ1-6
d_gene: NA
CDR3aa: CASSLARTGFSPLHF
CDR3nt: TGTGCCAGCAGCTTAGCGCGTACAGGCTTTTCACCCCTCCACTTT

v_gene: TRBV9
j_gene: TRBJ2-7
d_gene: NA
CDR3aa: CASSPYSQFGYEQYF
CDR3nt: TGTGCCAGCAGCCCATACAGTCAATTCGGCTACGAGCAGTACTTC

v_gene: TRBV6-1
j_gene: TRBJ1-5
d_gene: TRBD1
CDR3aa: CASSEAGQYNQPQHF
CDR3nt: TGTGCCAGCAGTGAAGCGGGACAGTACAATCAGCCCCAGCATTTT

v_gene: TRBV18
j_gene: TRBJ2-5
d_gene: NA
CDR3aa: CANSPPGSSETQYF
CDR3nt: TGTGCCAACTCACCTCCCGGTTCCTCGGAGACCCAGTACTTC

v_gene: TRBV7-9
j_gene: TRBJ2-7
d_gene: TRBD1
CDR3aa: CASSSLGTDSYEQYF
CDR3nt: TGTGCCAGCAGCTCGTTGGGGACAGACTCCTACGAGCAGTACTTC

v_gene: TRBV5-4
j_gene: TRBJ2-2
d_gene: TRBD2
CDR3aa: CASSLGLAGRYTGELFF
CDR3nt: TGTGCCAGCAGCTTGGGACTAGCGGGGCGATACACCGGGGAGCTGTTTTTT

v_gene: TRBV6-6
j_gene: TRBJ1-1
d_gene: TRBD1
CDR3aa: CASGGQELFEAFF
CDR3nt: TGTGCCAGCGGGGGACAGGAACTTTTTGAAGCTTTCTTT

v_gene: TRBV2
j_gene: TRBJ1-3
d_gene: TRBD1
CDR3aa: CASSQGQVKGNTIYF
CDR3nt: TGTGCCAGCAGCCAAGGACAGGTCAAGGGAAACACCATATATTTT

v_gene: TRBV6-1
j_gene: TRBJ1-2
d_gene: NA
CDR3aa: CASSEEGDGYTF
CDR3nt: TGTGCCAGCAGTGAAGAAGGGGATGGCTACACCTTC

v_gene: TRBV13
j_gene: TRBJ1-1
d_gene: NA
CDR3aa: CASSESLAEAFF
CDR3nt: TGTGCCAGCAGCGAGAGCCTGGCTGAAGCTTTCTTT

v_gene: TRBV15
j_gene: TRBJ2-3
d_gene: NA
CDR3aa: CATSRDRPTGDTDTQYF
CDR3nt: TGTGCCACCAGCAGAGATCGGCCAACAGGCGACACAGATACGCAGTATTTT

v_gene: TRBV18
j_gene: TRBJ2-5
d_gene: NA
CDR3aa: CASSPRKGSRETQYF
CDR3nt: TGTGCCAGCTCACCCCGTAAGGGGTCGCGGGAGACCCAGTACTTC

v_gene: TRBV19
j_gene: TRBJ1-4
d_gene: TRBD1
CDR3aa: CASSIGGTGWKLFF
CDR3nt: TGTGCCAGTAGTATAGGTGGGACAGGGTGGAAACTGTTTTTT